Listed below are T cell receptor beta chains from one sample, sequenced in a study of T cells in Graves' hyperthyroidism and ophthalmopathy. TCRdb re-called the multiplex PCR reads through MiXCR, storing one row per CDR3 protein. This table holds under 400,000 distinct CDR3 sequences, roughly 13% found once. Sequencing input: blood. Every receptor here comes from a woman younger than 35 with Graves' hyperthyroidism. The CDR3 runs from the conserved cysteine through the conserved F or W. D genes are given only for firm matches. Not all rows give a size; the values are once, few, many and, for expanded clones, a class.

cdr3_nt: TGTGCCAGCAGCACCGGACAGGAATCGCGCACTGAAGCTTTCTTT; cdr3_aa: CASSTGQESRTEAFF; v_call: TRBV9; j_call: TRBJ1-1; clone_size: many; cdr3_length: 15; d_call: TRBD1
cdr3_nt: TGTGCCAGCAGCCAAGTCGTTACCGGGACACTGAGTTCACCCCTCCACTTT; cdr3_aa: CASSQVVTGTLSSPLHF; v_call: TRBV14; j_call: TRBJ1-6; clone_size: -; cdr3_length: 17; d_call: -
cdr3_nt: TGTGCCAGCAGCGAGGGGGTCTACGAGCAGTACTTC; cdr3_aa: CASSEGVYEQYF; v_call: TRBV6-1; j_call: TRBJ2-7; clone_size: -; cdr3_length: 12; d_call: -
cdr3_nt: TGTGCCAGTAGTATAGTCGGGGGGACGGTTATGAACACTGAAGCTTTCTTT; cdr3_aa: CASSIVGGTVMNTEAFF; v_call: TRBV19; j_call: TRBJ1-1; clone_size: -; cdr3_length: 17; d_call: -
cdr3_nt: TGTGCCAGCAGTAAGGGGACGGGAGGGCAGTACTTC; cdr3_aa: CASSKGTGGQYF; v_call: TRBV28; j_call: TRBJ2-7; clone_size: many; cdr3_length: 12; d_call: TRBD2
cdr3_nt: TGTGCCAGCAGTCTAGCCGCTAGCGGGAGGGTTGAGCAGTTCTTC; cdr3_aa: CASSLAASGRVEQFF; v_call: TRBV27; j_call: TRBJ2-1; clone_size: many; cdr3_length: 15; d_call: TRBD2
cdr3_nt: TGTGCCAGCAGTTTACGGGACAGGGGATACGAGCAGTACTTC; cdr3_aa: CASSLRDRGYEQYF; v_call: TRBV12-3/TRBV12-4; j_call: TRBJ2-7; clone_size: many; cdr3_length: 14; d_call: TRBD1
cdr3_nt: TGTGCCAGCAGCTTAAGTCTCCAAGAGACCCAGTACTTC; cdr3_aa: CASSLSLQETQYF; v_call: TRBV7-2; j_call: TRBJ2-5; clone_size: many; cdr3_length: 13; d_call: -
cdr3_nt: TGTGCCAGCAGCTTATCCGGGGCCAACGTCCTGACTTTC; cdr3_aa: CASSLSGANVLTF; v_call: TRBV28; j_call: TRBJ2-6; clone_size: many; cdr3_length: 13; d_call: -
cdr3_nt: TGTGCCAGCAGCCCGGACCCCGGACAAGAGACCCAGTACTTC; cdr3_aa: CASSPDPGQETQYF; v_call: TRBV7-8; j_call: TRBJ2-5; clone_size: many; cdr3_length: 14; d_call: -
cdr3_nt: TGCGCCAGCAGCCAAGACTCGGGGGTAAGGGCCCAGTACTTC; cdr3_aa: CASSQDSGVRAQYF; v_call: TRBV4-1; j_call: TRBJ2-5; clone_size: few; cdr3_length: 14; d_call: -
cdr3_nt: TGTGCCAGCAGTTTGACCGTGTCGGCCTACGAGCAGTACTTC; cdr3_aa: CASSLTVSAYEQYF; v_call: TRBV28; j_call: TRBJ2-7; clone_size: many; cdr3_length: 14; d_call: -
cdr3_nt: TGTGCCAGTAGTATGGGGACAGTCGGCACTGAAGCTTTCTTT; cdr3_aa: CASSMGTVGTEAFF; v_call: TRBV19; j_call: TRBJ1-1; clone_size: -; cdr3_length: 14; d_call: TRBD1
cdr3_nt: TGTGCCACCAGTGGTCCAGCGGGGCCCACAGATACGCAGTATTTT; cdr3_aa: CATSGPAGPTDTQYF; v_call: TRBV24-1; j_call: TRBJ2-3; clone_size: many; cdr3_length: 15; d_call: TRBD2
cdr3_nt: TGTGCCATCAGCTCCGGGACCCAAAAAACCGGGGAGCTGTTTTTT; cdr3_aa: CAISSGTQKTGELFF; v_call: TRBV10-3; j_call: TRBJ2-2; clone_size: many; cdr3_length: 15; d_call: -
cdr3_nt: TGCGCCAGCAGCCAGGTCGACAGGGGCGAGTACGAGCAGTACTTC; cdr3_aa: CASSQVDRGEYEQYF; v_call: TRBV4-1; j_call: TRBJ2-7; clone_size: many; cdr3_length: 15; d_call: TRBD1
cdr3_nt: TGCAGTGCTAGAGATCTTTTAGCGGGGACAGATACGCAGTATTTT; cdr3_aa: CSARDLLAGTDTQYF; v_call: TRBV20-1; j_call: TRBJ2-3; clone_size: many; cdr3_length: 15; d_call: TRBD2
cdr3_nt: TGTGCCAGCAGCTTAGACGGGTTGGGAGAGACCCAGTACTTC; cdr3_aa: CASSLDGLGETQYF; v_call: TRBV7-3; j_call: TRBJ2-5; clone_size: many; cdr3_length: 14; d_call: -
cdr3_nt: TGCAGTGCTAGTGGACTAGCGGGCTACAATGAGCAGTTCTTC; cdr3_aa: CSASGLAGYNEQFF; v_call: TRBV20-1; j_call: TRBJ2-1; clone_size: many; cdr3_length: 14; d_call: TRBD2
cdr3_nt: TGTGCTAGTGGTTACGGATTCTTGGATACGCAGTATTTT; cdr3_aa: CASGYGFLDTQYF; v_call: TRBV12-5; j_call: TRBJ2-3; clone_size: many; cdr3_length: 13; d_call: -
cdr3_nt: TGTGCCAGCAGTTTATCAGGCAGTTTCTACGAGCAGTACTTC; cdr3_aa: CASSLSGSFYEQYF; v_call: TRBV27; j_call: TRBJ2-7; clone_size: many; cdr3_length: 14; d_call: -
cdr3_nt: TGTGCCAGCAGGCCTAGCGGGGTCTTCTCTGGGGCCAACGTCCTGACTTTC; cdr3_aa: CASRPSGVFSGANVLTF; v_call: TRBV27; j_call: TRBJ2-6; clone_size: -; cdr3_length: 17; d_call: TRBD2
cdr3_nt: TGTGCCAGCAGTCCCGATTTTTCCTGGGGCTACACCTTC; cdr3_aa: CASSPDFSWGYTF; v_call: TRBV28; j_call: TRBJ1-2; clone_size: many; cdr3_length: 13; d_call: -